Below, 7 T cell receptor beta chains from the same sample are listed, as sequenced in a study of cytomegalovirus exposure and HLA in healthy donors. 13 Jbeta primers and 60 Vbeta primers were used for the PCR. Data came from immunoSEQ multiplex PCR; TCRdb stores just in-frame clones and leaves some out. The table shows about 100,000 clones, with around 74% occurring only once. Sequenced: PBMCs. Receptors were obtained from a woman between 40 and 55 years old in good health and CMV-seronegative.

The chain combines TRBV7-6 with TRBJ2-1, with D tentatively TRBD1 (5 bases). CDR3 length: 15 residues. V was trimmed by 2 bases and J by 4 bases, leaving 12 bases between them. Germline V gene data show CDR1 as SGHVS and CDR2 as FNYEAQ. The CDR3 nucleotides are TGTGCCAGCAGCTTAACAGGTGGTTGGTACAATGAGCAGTTCTTC. Translated: CASSLTGGWYNEQFF.

Points on this clone: One end of the junction does not line up with germline, which may come from a read error. J is TRBJ1-3 and V is TRBV7-9; 12 bases are shared with TRBD1. The CDR3 has 16 amino acids. CDR1 is SEHNR and CDR2 is FQNEAQ in the germline V gene (reference sequence). The CDR3 DNA is TGTTCCAGCAGCTCGGGACAGGGGGCGTCTGGAAACACCATATATTTT. It translates to CSSSSGQGASGNTIYF.

This clone was found a few times. This sequence joins TRBV5-6 and TRBJ1-2, with TRBD1 identical over 11 bases. CDR1 and CDR2 (germline): SGHDT, YYEEEE. The CDR3 runs 14 residues. The V segment lost 3 bases and the J segment 4 bases; nucleotides outside the gene matches: 2. Here the CDR3 DNA reads TGTGCCAGCAGCTCCGGGACAGGGGGCTATGGCTACACCTTC. Translated: CASSSGTGGYGYTF.

The V call is TRBV9, the J call TRBJ2-7; a possible D gene is TRBD2 (6 bases). The CDR3 extends over 15 amino acids. Trimming took 0 bases from V and 3 from J, leaving 13 bases between them. CDR1 is SGDLS and CDR2 is YYNGEE in the germline V gene. The CDR3 DNA reads as TGTGCCAGCAGCGTAGAACCTGAGGGACTCTACGAGCAGTACTTC. Translating gives CASSVEPEGLYEQYF.

The chain carries TRBV25-1 and TRBJ2-7, with TRBD1 as a possible D gene (5 bases). Germline loops: CDR1 MGHDK, CDR2 SYGVNS. Trimming took 2 bases from V and 5 from J, leaving 16 bases between them. There are 15 residues in the CDR3. CDR3 residues: CASSELAGWNNEQYF. CDR3 in DNA: TGTGCCAGCAGTGAACTGGCAGGGTGGAACAACGAGCAGTACTTC.

The genes are TRBV5-1 and TRBJ2-7, with D perhaps matching TRBD1 (6 bases). CDR1 SGHRS and CDR2 YFSETQ come from the germline V gene. Trimming took 3 bases from V and 3 from J, leaving 7 bases between them. The CDR3 spans 12 residues. CDR3 region: CASSSTGYEQYF. CDR3 coding DNA: TGCGCCAGCAGCTCGACAGGCTACGAGCAGTACTTC.

This clone has more than one count but fewer than ten. J is TRBJ2-5 and V is TRBV30; TRBD1 might be the D (5 bases). The CDR3 sequence is 13 residues long. The germline gives CDR1 GTSNPN, CDR2 SVGIG (reference sequence). Trimming pared 2 bases from V and 4 bases from J, leaving 11 bases between. The CDR3 reads CAWSSGNGETQYF. CDR3 coding DNA: TGTGCCTGGAGTTCAGGGAACGGAGAGACCCAGTACTTC.